One sample yielded the 15 T cell receptor beta chains listed below, sequenced in a study of regulatory T cells in long-lasting Graves disease. For TCR beta, libraries came from iRepertoire HTBI primers and Arm-PCR of CDR3 regions. TCRdb re-called the multiplex PCR reads through MiXCR, storing one row per CDR3 protein. The repertoire holds about 560,000 distinct CDR3 sequences, 16% seen once, with approximately 12% in the top ten. Time point here: newly diagnosed GD, antithyroid drugs for less than 3 months. PBMCs provided the RNA from which the TCR library was made. This sample was also put to use in a study of T cells in Graves' hyperthyroidism and ophthalmopathy.

The sample in question was peripheral blood mononuclear cells (PBMCs), obtained at new diagnosis, from a patient treated with antithyroid drugs. These receptors were obtained from a man aged 18 to 30 with Graves disease.

This chain links TRBV20-1 with TRBJ2-2, with 10 bases matching TRBD1. Germline values: CDR1 DFQATT, CDR2 SNEGSKA (reference sequence). J was trimmed by 8 bases and V by 0 bases; bases with no gene match: 9. This CDR3 is 16 amino acids long. As DNA, the CDR3 is TGCAGTGCTAGAGATTTGGGGACAGGGGCGGTTGGGGAGCTGTTTTTT. Translating gives CSARDLGTGAVGELFF.

This clonotype was observed many times. The chain carries TRBV6-1 and TRBJ1-5; D uncertain. This CDR3 contains 13 residues. The V gene's germline CDR1 is MNHNS and CDR2 SASEGT. Trimming took off 0 bases at V and 7 bases at J, with 7 bases between the two ends. The CDR3 DNA reads TGTGCCAGCAGTGAAGCCGGGGTCCAGCCCCAGCATTTT. This translates into CASSEAGVQPQHF.

The V call is TRBV19, the J call TRBJ2-7; 7 nucleotides agree with TRBD1. The germline gives CDR1 LNHDA, CDR2 SQIVND (reference sequence). The CDR3 runs to 13 residues. Trimming took 5 bases from V and 6 from J; bases not matched to a gene: 7. CDR3 nucleotides: TGTGCCAGTAGTTCGCAGGCAGGGGGCGAGCAGTACTTC. It codes for CASSSQAGGEQYF.

There are many counts of this clonotype. This sequence joins TRBV6-5 and TRBJ2-7; unclear D gene. V shed 0 bases and J shed 4 bases, with 16 bases lying between them. Germline V lookup: CDR1 MNHEY, CDR2 SVGAGI. This CDR3 is built from 16 residues. The CDR3 spells CASSYSSRVIGYEQYF. The DNA of the CDR3 is TGTGCCAGCAGTTACTCCTCGCGAGTGATTGGATACGAGCAGTACTTC.

The chain employs TRBV12-3 or TRBV12-4 and TRBJ2-5; 8 bases line up with TRBD2. The CDR3 is 17 amino acids. J gave up 5 bases and V 2 bases, and 13 bases lay outside the gene matches. CDR3 sequence: CASSLSPPRGAGETQYF. DNA of the CDR3: TGTGCCAGCAGTTTAAGCCCCCCGCGGGGGGCGGGTGAGACCCAGTACTTC.

This clonotype was detected ten times or more. The rearrangement uses TRBV2 and TRBJ2-3; possible D gene TRBD1, 6 bases. The ends were cut back, 10 bases at V and 2 bases at J, with 16 bases in the middle. This CDR3 comprises 14 residues. CDR1 is SNHLY, CDR2 FYNNEI, per germline. The CDR3 nucleotides are TGTGCCACCCTCCCGCGGACAGCCACAGATACGCAGTATTTT. Translating it yields CATLPRTATDTQYF.

V is TRBV7-9 and J is TRBJ2-1; D unclear. CDR1 and CDR2 (germline): SEHNR, FQNEAQ (reference sequence). The CDR3 runs 15 residues. Trimming took 3 bases from V and 4 from J, leaving 13 bases between them. Here the CDR3 reads CASSFPPDDYNEQFF. DNA for the CDR3: TGTGCCAGCAGCTTCCCCCCCGATGATTACAATGAGCAGTTCTTC. The full variable domain, in which reference TRBV7-9 and TRBJ2-1 provide the parts outside the CDR3, is DTGVSQNPRHKITKRGQNVTFRCDPISEHNRLYWYRQTLGQGPEFLTYFQNEAQLEKSRLLSDRFSAERPKGSFSTLEIQRTEQGDSAMYLCASSFPPDDYNEQFFGPGTRLTVL.

This clonotype turned up a few times. J is TRBJ1-2 and V is TRBV7-2; no clear D gene. The V and J ends lost 1 base and 2 bases respectively, with 14 bases between them. CDR3 length: 16 amino acids. Germline lookup yields CDR1 SGHTA and CDR2 FQGNSA. In nucleotides, the CDR3 is TGTGCCAGCAGCTTAGTGGGAGGGTTTCTGAACTATGGCTACACCTTC. It specifies CASSLVGGFLNYGYTF.

This clonotype was detected many times. This rearrangement joins TRBV7-9 to TRBJ2-7; 12 bases match TRBD2. Trimming cost V 5 bases and J 3 bases; bases outside gene matches: 8. Germline V CDR1 and CDR2: SEHNR, FQNEAQ (reference sequence). The CDR3 is 16 residues long. CDR3 coding DNA: TGTGCCAGCAGCCCTAGCGGGAGGGCCTATGACTACGAGCAGTACTTC. Its protein product is CASSPSGRAYDYEQYF. Using reference TRBV7-9 and TRBJ2-7 for the parts outside the CDR3, the full variable domain is DTGVSQNPRHKITKRGQNVTFRCDPISEHNRLYWYRQTLGQGPEFLTYFQNEAQLEKSRLLSDRFSAERPKGSFSTLEIQRTEQGDSAMYLCASSPSGRAYDYEQYFGPGTRLTVT.

This clonotype was counted at least ten times. This chain connects TRBV30 to TRBJ2-7, with TRBD2 identical over 7 bases. Losses at the gene ends were 5 bases for V and 2 bases for J; bases not matched to a gene: 9. Germline V gene lookup returns CDR1 GTSNPN and CDR2 SVGIG (reference sequence). CDR3 length: 14 amino acids. CDR3 in amino acids: CAWDAGVSPYEQYF. CDR3 in DNA: TGTGCCTGGGATGCGGGAGTTTCCCCCTACGAGCAGTACTTC.

The J gene is TRBJ2-3, the V gene TRBV9; 8 positions agree with TRBD2. The CDR3 is 16 amino acids. V shed 3 bases and J 0 bases; nucleotides not matched to a gene: 6. Germline V gene lookup returns CDR1 SGDLS and CDR2 YYNGEE. DNA for the CDR3: TGTGCCAGCAGCGCGCGGGGGGACCAAAGCACAGATACGCAGTATTTT. The encoded protein is CASSARGDQSTDTQYF.

This clonotype was observed many times. This chain links TRBV3-1 with TRBJ1-2, with TRBD1 matching over 9 bases. Germline CDR1 is LGHDT and CDR2 is YNNKEL (reference sequence). The CDR3 totals 14 residues. V lost 2 bases to trimming and J lost 7 bases; unmatched junction nucleotides: 5. CDR3 nucleotide sequence: TGTGCCAGCAGCCAAAACAGGGGGCTGTTTGGCTACACCTTC. This gives the protein CASSQNRGLFGYTF.

This clonotype showed up many times. The genes are TRBV20-1 and TRBJ2-7; D is unclear. CDR3 length: 11 amino acids. The germline V gene encodes CDR1 DFQATT and CDR2 SNEGSKA (reference sequence). With 3 bases removed from V and 5 bases from J, the gap between germline ends came to 8 bases. The CDR3, as DNA: TGCAGTGCTAGTTTCAGAAACGAGCAGTACTTC. Translating gives CSASFRNEQYF.

The chain couples TRBV27 to TRBJ2-1; 7 nucleotides match TRBD1. The CDR3 is made up of 15 amino acids. V lost 8 bases, J lost 2 bases, and 9 bases stayed unmatched. The germline V gene has CDR1 MNHEY and CDR2 SMNVEV (reference sequence). The CDR3 DNA reads as TGTGCCAGCCGACTACGGACAGGCACCTACAATGAGCAGTTCTTC. Translating it yields CASRLRTGTYNEQFF.

The chain links TRBV10-3 to TRBJ1-2; TRBD1 agrees at 10 bases. Looked up from germline, CDR1 is ENHRY and CDR2 is SYGVKD. The ends lost 6 bases at V and 8 bases at J; junction bases unmatched: 6. The CDR3 has 13 amino acids. As DNA, the CDR3 is TGTGCCATCAGGGGGGACAGGGGATACGGCTACACCTTC. Translated, it gives CAIRGDRGYGYTF.